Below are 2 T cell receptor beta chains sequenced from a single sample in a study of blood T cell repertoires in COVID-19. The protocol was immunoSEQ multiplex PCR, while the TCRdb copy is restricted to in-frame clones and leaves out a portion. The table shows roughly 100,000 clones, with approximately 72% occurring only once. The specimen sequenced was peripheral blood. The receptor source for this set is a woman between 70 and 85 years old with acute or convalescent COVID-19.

CDR3 in DNA: TGCGCCAGCAGCCTCCGAGGGGGAGCGAATGCCTACAATGAGCAGTTCTTC. Protein product: CASSLRGGANAYNEQFF. This chain links TRBV5-1 with TRBJ2-1, with a weak D call TRBD1 (6 bases). CDR1 and CDR2 (germline): SGHRS, YFSETQ. The V end was cut by 4 bases, the J end by 2 bases, with 19 bases between. The CDR3 sequence is 17 residues long.

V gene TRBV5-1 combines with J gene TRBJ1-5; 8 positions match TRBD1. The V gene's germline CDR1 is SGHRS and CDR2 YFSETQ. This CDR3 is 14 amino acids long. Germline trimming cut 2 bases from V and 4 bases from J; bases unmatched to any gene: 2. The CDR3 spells CASSFGDRNQPQHF. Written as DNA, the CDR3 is TGCGCCAGCAGCTTCGGGGACAGGAATCAGCCCCAGCATTTT. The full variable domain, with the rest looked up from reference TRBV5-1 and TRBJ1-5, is KAGVTQTPRYLIKTRGQQVTLSCSPISGHRSVSWYQQTPGQGLQFLFEYFSETQRNKGNFPGRFSGRQFSNSRSEMNVSTLELGDSALYLCASSFGDRNQPQHFGDGTRLSIL.